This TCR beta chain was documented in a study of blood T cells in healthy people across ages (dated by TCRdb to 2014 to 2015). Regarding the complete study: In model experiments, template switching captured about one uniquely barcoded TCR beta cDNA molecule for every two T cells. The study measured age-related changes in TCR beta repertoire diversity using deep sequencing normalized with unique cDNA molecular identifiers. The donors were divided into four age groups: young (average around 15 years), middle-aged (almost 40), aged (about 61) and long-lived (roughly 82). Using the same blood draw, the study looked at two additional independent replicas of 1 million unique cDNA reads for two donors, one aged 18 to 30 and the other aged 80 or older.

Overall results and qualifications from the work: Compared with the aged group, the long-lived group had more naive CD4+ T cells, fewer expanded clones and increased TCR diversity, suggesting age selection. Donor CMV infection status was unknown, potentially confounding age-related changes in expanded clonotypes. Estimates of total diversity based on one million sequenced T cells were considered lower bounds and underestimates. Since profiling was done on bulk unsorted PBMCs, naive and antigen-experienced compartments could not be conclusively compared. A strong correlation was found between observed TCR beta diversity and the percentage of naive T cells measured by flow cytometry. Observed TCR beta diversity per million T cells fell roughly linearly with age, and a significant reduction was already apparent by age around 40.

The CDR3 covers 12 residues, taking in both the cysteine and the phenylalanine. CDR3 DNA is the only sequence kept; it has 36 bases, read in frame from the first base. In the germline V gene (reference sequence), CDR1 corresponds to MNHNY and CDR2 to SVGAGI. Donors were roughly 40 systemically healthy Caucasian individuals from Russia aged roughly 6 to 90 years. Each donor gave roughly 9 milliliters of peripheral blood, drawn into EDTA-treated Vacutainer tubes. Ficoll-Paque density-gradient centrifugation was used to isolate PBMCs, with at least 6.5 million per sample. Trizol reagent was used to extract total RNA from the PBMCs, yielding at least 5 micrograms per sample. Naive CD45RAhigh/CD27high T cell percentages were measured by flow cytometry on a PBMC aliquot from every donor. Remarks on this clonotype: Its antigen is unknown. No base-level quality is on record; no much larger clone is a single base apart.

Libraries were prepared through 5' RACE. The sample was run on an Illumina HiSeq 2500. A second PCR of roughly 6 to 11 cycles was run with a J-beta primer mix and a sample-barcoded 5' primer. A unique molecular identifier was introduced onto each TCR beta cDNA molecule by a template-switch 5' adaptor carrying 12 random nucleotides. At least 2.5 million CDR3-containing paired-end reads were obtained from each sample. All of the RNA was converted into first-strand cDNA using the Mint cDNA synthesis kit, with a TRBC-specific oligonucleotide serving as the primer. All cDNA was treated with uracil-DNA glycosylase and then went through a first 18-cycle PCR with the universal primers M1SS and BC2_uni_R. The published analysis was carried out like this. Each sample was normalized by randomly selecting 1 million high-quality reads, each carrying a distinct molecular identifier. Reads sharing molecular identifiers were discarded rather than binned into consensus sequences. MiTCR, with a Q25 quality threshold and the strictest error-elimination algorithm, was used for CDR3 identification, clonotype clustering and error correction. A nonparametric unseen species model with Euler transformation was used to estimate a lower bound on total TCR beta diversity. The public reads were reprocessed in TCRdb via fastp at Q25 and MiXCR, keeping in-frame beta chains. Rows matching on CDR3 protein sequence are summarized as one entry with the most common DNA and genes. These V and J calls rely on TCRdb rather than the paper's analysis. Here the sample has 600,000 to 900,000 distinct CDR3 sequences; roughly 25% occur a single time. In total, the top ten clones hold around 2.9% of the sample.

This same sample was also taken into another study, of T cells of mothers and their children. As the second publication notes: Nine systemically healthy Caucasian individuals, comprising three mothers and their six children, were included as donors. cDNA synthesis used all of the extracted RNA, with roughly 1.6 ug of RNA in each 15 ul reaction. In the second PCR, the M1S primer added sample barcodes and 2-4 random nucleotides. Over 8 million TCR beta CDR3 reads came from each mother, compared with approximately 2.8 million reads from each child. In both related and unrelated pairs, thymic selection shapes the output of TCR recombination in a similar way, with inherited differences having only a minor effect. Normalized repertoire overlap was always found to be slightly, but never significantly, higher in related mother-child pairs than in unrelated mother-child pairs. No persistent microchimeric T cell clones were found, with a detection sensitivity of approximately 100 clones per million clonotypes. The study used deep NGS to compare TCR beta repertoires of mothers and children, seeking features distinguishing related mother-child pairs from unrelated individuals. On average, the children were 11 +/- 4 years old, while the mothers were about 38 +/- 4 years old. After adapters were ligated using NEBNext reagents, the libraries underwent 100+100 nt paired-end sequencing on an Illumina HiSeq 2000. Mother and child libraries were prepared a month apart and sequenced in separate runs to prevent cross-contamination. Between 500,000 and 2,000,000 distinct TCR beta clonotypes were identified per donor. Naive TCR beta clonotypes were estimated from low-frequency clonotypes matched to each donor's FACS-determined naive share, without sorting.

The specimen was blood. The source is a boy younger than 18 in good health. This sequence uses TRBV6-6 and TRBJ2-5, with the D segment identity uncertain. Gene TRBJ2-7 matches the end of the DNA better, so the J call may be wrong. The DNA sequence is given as TGTGCCAGCAGTCCTACCTCGGGCGAGCAGTACTTC. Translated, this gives CASSPTSGEQYF.